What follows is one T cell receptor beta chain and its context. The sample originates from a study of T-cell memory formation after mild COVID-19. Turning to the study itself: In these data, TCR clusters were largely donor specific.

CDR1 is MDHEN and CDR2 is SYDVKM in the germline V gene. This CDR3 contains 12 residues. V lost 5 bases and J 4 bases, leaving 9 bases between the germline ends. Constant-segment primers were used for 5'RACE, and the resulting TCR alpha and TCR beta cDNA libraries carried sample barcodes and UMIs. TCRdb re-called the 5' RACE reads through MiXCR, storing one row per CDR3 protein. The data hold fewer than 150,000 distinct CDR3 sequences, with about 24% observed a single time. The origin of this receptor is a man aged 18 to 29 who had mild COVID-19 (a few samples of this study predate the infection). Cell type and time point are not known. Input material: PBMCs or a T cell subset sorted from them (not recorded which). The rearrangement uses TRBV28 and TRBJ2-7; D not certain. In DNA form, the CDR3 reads TGTGCCAGCAGTGCCCCCAAGTACGAGCAGTACTTC. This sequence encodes CASSAPKYEQYF.